These 16 T cell receptor beta chains share one sample of origin, sequenced in a study of shared clonotypes between healthy human individuals. Measured with immunoSEQ multiplex PCR; TCRdb has only the in-frame clones, and not every one. The sample records about 1.5 million clones, roughly 96% being singletons. Specimen: naive CD4+ T cells sorted from blood. Regarding subset: CD45RA+ positively selected. The source is a man aged 25 to 40 in good health.

This rearrangement joins TRBV25-1 to TRBJ2-7; D gene uncertain. The CDR3 is 11 amino acids. V shed 5 bases and J shed 3 bases, with 5 bases lying between them. Germline V gene sequence: CDR1 MGHDK, CDR2 SYGVNS. The CDR3 coding sequence is TGTGCCAGCAGTAATATCTACGAGCAGTACTTC. The encoded protein is CASSNIYEQYF.

This clone has only one observation. The chain joins TRBV18 to TRBJ2-1, with TRBD2 matching 11 bases. CDR1 and CDR2 from the germline V gene are KGHSH and LQKENI. V shed 3 bases and J 8 bases; nucleotides not matched to a gene: 6. The CDR3 length is 15 residues. CDR3 DNA sequence: TGTGCCAGCTCACCCTTAGCGGGAGGGCCTCATGAGCAGTTCTTC. Amino acid sequence: CASSPLAGGPHEQFF.

J is TRBJ2-7 and V is TRBV11-2, with D perhaps TRBD1 (5 bases). Germline V gives CDR1 SGHAT, CDR2 FQNNGV. The CDR3 loop spans 14 amino acids. Trimming stripped 0 bases from V and 2 bases from J, with 8 bases between. CDR3 in DNA: TGTGCCAGCAGCTTAGAAGGGGTCCCCTACGAGCAGTACTTC. Translation: CASSLEGVPYEQYF.

The chain couples TRBV28 to TRBJ2-1; D possibly corresponds to TRBD2 (5 bases). V was cut by 5 bases and J by 4 bases, with 9 bases left in between. The CDR3 loop spans 13 amino acids. Germline V lookup: CDR1 MDHEN, CDR2 SYDVKM. The CDR3 loop is CASSRDEYNEQFF. CDR3 DNA sequence: TGTGCCAGCAGTCGGGATGAGTACAATGAGCAGTTCTTC.

This rearrangement joins TRBV18 to TRBJ1-4; 9 bases align to TRBD1. The trim removed 6 bases at V and 5 bases at J, leaving 16 bases unmatched. Germline CDR1 and CDR2: KGHSH and LQKENI. This CDR3 has 18 residues. The CDR3 coding sequence is TGTGCCAGCTCGCCAACAGGGGGCAATTTGGGTAGGAATGAAAAACTGTTTTTT. This sequence encodes CASSPTGGNLGRNEKLFF.

This sequence joins TRBV6-6 and TRBJ2-7; 7 bases are shared with TRBD1. The germline V gene encodes CDR1 MNHNY and CDR2 SVGAGI (reference sequence). The CDR3 is made up of 14 amino acids. The ends lost 2 bases at V and 6 bases at J; junction bases unmatched: 7. CDR3 sequence reads: CASSYTIGGLEQYF. The CDR3, as DNA: TGTGCCAGCAGTTACACGATAGGGGGCCTCGAGCAGTACTTC.

The V gene is TRBV7-3, the J gene TRBJ2-3; 7 bases agree with TRBD1. Trimming at V came to 5 bases and at J to 1 base, leaving 9 bases not matched to a gene. The CDR3 has 16 residues. Germline loops: CDR1 SGHTA, CDR2 FQGTGA. The CDR3 here is CASSLTGEWGTDTQYF. The CDR3 nucleotides are TGTGCCAGCAGCCTTACAGGGGAGTGGGGCACAGATACGCAGTATTTT.

This clone was seen just once. This rearrangement joins TRBV7-2 to TRBJ2-3, with no clear D. Trimming removed 5 bases from V and 4 bases from J, with 19 bases in between. Germline loops: CDR1 SGHTA, CDR2 FQGNSA. The CDR3 has 16 residues. This CDR3 is CASSPSRLGLADTQYF. The CDR3 DNA follows: TGTGCCAGCAGCCCGTCAAGGCTAGGATTAGCAGATACGCAGTATTTT.

The chain combines TRBV6-5 with TRBJ2-7; D might be TRBD1 (6 bases). V was shortened by 5 bases and J by 6 bases, with 17 bases between the two germline ends. The CDR3 is made up of 14 amino acids. The V gene's germline CDR1 is MNHEY and CDR2 SVGAGI. CDR3 in amino acids: CASSQTTTGSEQYF. The CDR3 DNA sequence: TGTGCCAGCAGTCAGACGACGACAGGAAGCGAGCAGTACTTC.

This chain links TRBV27 with TRBJ1-2, with 7 bases lining up with TRBD1. The V gene end was trimmed by 6 bases and the J gene end by 4 bases; junction bases not matched to a gene: 2. This CDR3 contains 12 residues. The germline V gene has CDR1 MNHEY and CDR2 SMNVEV (reference sequence). The CDR3 loop is CASRGTVYGYTF. The CDR3 nucleotides read TGTGCCAGCAGAGGGACAGTCTATGGCTACACCTTC.

The chain employs TRBV29-1 and TRBJ2-5, with D unclear. The CDR3 consists of 12 residues. V dropped 4 bases and J dropped 2 bases, with 8 bases sitting between them. CDR1 SQVTM and CDR2 ANQGSEA come from the germline V gene. As DNA, the CDR3 is TGCAGCGTTGCCAGCCATCAAGAGACCCAGTACTTC. The encoded protein is CSVASHQETQYF.

This chain joins TRBV5-4 and TRBJ1-1, with 7 bases matching TRBD1. The CDR3 sequence is 14 residues long. V lost 3 bases, J lost 5 bases, and 7 bases stayed unmatched. Germline V gene lookup returns CDR1 SGHNT and CDR2 YYREEE (reference sequence). The CDR3 reads CASSSSHRGTEAFF. The CDR3 DNA follows: TGTGCCAGCAGCTCTTCCCACAGGGGAACTGAAGCTTTCTTT.

This chain joins TRBV11-2 and TRBJ2-5; 8 positions match TRBD1. Germline V gene data show CDR1 as SGHAT and CDR2 as FQNNGV. J gave up 6 bases and V 7 bases, and 13 bases lay outside the gene matches. This CDR3 is 15 amino acids long. This CDR3 reads CASTLQGAKGKTQYF. CDR3 nucleotide sequence: TGTGCCAGCACCCTGCAGGGGGCAAAGGGGAAGACCCAGTACTTC.

This chain connects TRBV28 to TRBJ2-7; 10 bases fit TRBD1. Germline CDR1 MDHEN, CDR2 SYDVKM. The CDR3 totals 15 residues. Germline trimming cut 3 bases from V and 4 bases from J; bases unmatched to any gene: 6. DNA for the CDR3: TGTGCCAGCAGTTTCCTTGACAGGGGGCCTTACGAGCAGTACTTC. The encoded protein is CASSFLDRGPYEQYF.

The rearrangement joins TRBV7-9 to TRBJ1-2, with a weak D call TRBD1 (5 bases). This CDR3 has 14 amino acids. The germline CDR1 and CDR2 sequences are SEHNR and FQNEAQ (reference sequence). V was cut by 2 bases and J by 7 bases, with 14 bases left in between. The CDR3 spells CASSLTGEGLGYTF. The CDR3, as DNA: TGTGCCAGCAGCTTAACAGGAGAGGGACTTGGCTACACCTTC.

CDR3 nucleotide sequence: TGTGCCAGCAGCGCCCCGGGACACCTTGTAACCCAGTACTTC. Amino acid sequence: CASSAPGHLVTQYF. The gene calls are TRBV11-2 and TRBJ2-5; TRBD1 is a possible D gene (6 bases). The ends were cut back, 5 bases at V and 8 bases at J, with 18 bases in the middle. Germline V CDR1 and CDR2: SGHAT, FQNNGV. The CDR3 is made up of 14 amino acids. The whole variable domain, remainder taken from reference TRBV11-2 and TRBJ2-5, is EAGVAQSPRYKIIEKRQSVAFWCNPISGHATLYWYQQILGQGPKLLIQFQNNGVVDDSQLPKDRFSAERLKGVDSTLKIQPAKLEDSAVYLCASSAPGHLVTQYFGPGTRLLVL.